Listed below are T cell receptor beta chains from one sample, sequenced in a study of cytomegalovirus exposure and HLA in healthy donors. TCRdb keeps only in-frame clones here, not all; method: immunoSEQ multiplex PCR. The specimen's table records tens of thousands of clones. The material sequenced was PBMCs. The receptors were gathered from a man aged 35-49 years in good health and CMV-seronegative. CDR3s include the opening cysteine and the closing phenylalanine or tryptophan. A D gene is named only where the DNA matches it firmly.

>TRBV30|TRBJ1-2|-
CAWSVEHSGYGYTF
TGTGCCTGGAGTGTAGAGCATTCCGGCTATGGCTACACCTTC
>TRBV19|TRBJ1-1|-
CASSIAAEAFF
TGTGCCAGTAGTATCGCAGCTGAAGCTTTCTTT
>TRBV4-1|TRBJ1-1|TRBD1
CASSQFGTGVGNTEAFF
TGCGCCAGCAGCCAATTCGGGACAGGGGTGGGGAACACTGAAGCTTTCTTT
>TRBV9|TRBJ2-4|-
CASSPPDRQNIQYF
TGTGCCAGCAGCCCACCGGACAGACAAAACATTCAGTACTTC
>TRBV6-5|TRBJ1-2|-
CASSYSGGNYGYTF
TGTGCCAGCAGTTACTCCGGCGGAAACTATGGCTACACCTTC
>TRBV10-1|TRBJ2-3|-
CASSEAYPTDTQYF
TGCGCCAGCAGTGAGGCCTATCCCACAGATACGCAGTATTTT
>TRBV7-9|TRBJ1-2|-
CASNPKQGNYGYTF
TGTGCCAGCAACCCAAAGCAGGGGAACTATGGCTACACCTTC
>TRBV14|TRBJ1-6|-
CASSQDYGSSSPLHF
TGTGCCAGCAGCCAAGACTACGGTTCGAGTTCACCCCTCCACTTT
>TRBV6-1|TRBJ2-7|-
CASSAGPWREQYF
TGTGCCAGCAGTGCGGGCCCGTGGAGGGAGCAGTACTTC
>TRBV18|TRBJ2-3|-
CASSPKADSTDTQYF
TGTGCCAGCTCACCAAAAGCGGACAGCACAGATACGCAGTATTTT
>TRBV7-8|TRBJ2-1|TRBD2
CASSLSGVSYNEQFF
TGTGCCAGCAGCTTAAGCGGGGTTTCCTACAATGAGCAGTTCTTC
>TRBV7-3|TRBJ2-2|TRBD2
CASSLNLADNTGELFF
TGTGCCAGCAGCTTAAATCTAGCGGATAACACCGGGGAGCTGTTTTTT
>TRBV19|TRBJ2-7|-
CASGRWYEQYF
TGTGCCAGCGGTCGCTGGTACGAGCAGTACTTC
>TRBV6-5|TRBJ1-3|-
CASTDPASSGNTIYF
TGTGCCAGCACCGATCCCGCTAGCTCTGGAAACACCATATATTTT
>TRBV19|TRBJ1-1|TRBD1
CASRQSGQGMANTEAFF
TGTGCCAGTAGGCAAAGTGGACAGGGGATGGCGAACACTGAAGCTTTCTTT
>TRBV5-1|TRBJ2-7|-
CASSLGGGFDEQYF
TGCGCCAGCAGCCTAGGGGGGGGCTTCGACGAGCAGTACTTC
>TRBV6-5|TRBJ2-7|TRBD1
CASNPTGGSPYEQYF
TGTGCCAGCAATCCGACAGGGGGTTCCCCCTACGAGCAGTACTTC
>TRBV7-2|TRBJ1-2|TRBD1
CASSSDRVGGYTF
TGTGCCAGCAGCTCGGACAGGGTGGGCGGCTACACCTTC
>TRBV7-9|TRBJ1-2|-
CASSLQDGGYTF
TGTGCCAGCAGCCTACAGGATGGTGGCTACACCTTC
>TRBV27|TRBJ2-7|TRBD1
CASSSWTGGSYEQYF
TGTGCCAGCAGTTCCTGGACAGGGGGCTCCTACGAGCAGTACTTC
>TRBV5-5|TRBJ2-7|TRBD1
CASRTGVGQGANEQYF
TGTGCCAGCAGGACCGGGGTGGGGCAGGGGGCGAACGAGCAGTACTTC
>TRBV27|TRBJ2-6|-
CASALISGANVLTF
TGTGCCAGCGCCCTAATCTCTGGGGCCAACGTCCTGACTTTC
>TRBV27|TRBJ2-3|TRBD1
CASRVLQGADTQYF
TGTGCCAGCAGGGTACTACAGGGGGCAGATACGCAGTATTTT
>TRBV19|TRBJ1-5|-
CASSIFDIDNQPQHF
TGTGCCAGTAGTATTTTCGACATTGACAATCAGCCCCAGCATTTT
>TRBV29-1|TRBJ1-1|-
CSVRGTEAFF
TGCAGCGTTCGAGGGACTGAAGCTTTCTTT
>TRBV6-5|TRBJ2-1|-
CASRGLSSYNEQFF
TGTGCCAGCCGGGGTCTTAGCTCCTACAATGAGCAGTTCTTC
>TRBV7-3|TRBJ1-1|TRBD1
CASSLRAPDRVLGTEAFF
TGTGCCAGCAGCTTAAGAGCCCCGGACAGGGTATTAGGCACTGAAGCTTTCTTT
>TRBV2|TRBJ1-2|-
CASSAGANYGYTF
TGTGCCAGCAGTGCAGGGGCTAACTATGGCTACACCTTC
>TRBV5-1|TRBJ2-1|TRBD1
CASSWGGQGAQVQFF
TGCGCCAGCAGCTGGGGGGGACAGGGGGCGCAGGTGCAGTTCTTC
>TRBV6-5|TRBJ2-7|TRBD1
CASTQPGTANYEQYF
TGTGCCAGCACCCAACCTGGGACAGCCAATTACGAGCAGTACTTC
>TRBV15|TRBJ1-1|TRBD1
CATSRVATGGTEAFF
TGTGCCACCAGCAGAGTTGCAACAGGGGGCACTGAAGCTTTCTTT
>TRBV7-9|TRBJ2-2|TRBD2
CASSLGLAGFAGELFF
TGTGCCAGCAGCCTCGGGCTAGCGGGGTTCGCCGGGGAGCTGTTTTTT
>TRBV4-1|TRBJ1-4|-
CASSQPYEKLFF
TGCGCCAGCAGCCAGCCCTACGAAAAACTGTTTTTT
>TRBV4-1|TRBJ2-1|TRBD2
CASSRGTTSSDEQFF
TGCGCCAGCAGCCGGGGGACTACTTCCTCTGATGAGCAGTTCTTC
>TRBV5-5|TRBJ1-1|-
CASSSKVDSVNTEAFF
TGTGCCAGCAGCTCGAAAGTTGACAGCGTGAACACTGAAGCTTTCTTT
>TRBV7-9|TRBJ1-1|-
CATGHLNTEAFF
TGTGCGACGGGACACTTGAACACTGAAGCTTTCTTT
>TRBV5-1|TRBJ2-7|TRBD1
CASSPLQGAIYEQYF
TGCGCCAGCAGTCCTCTGCAGGGGGCCATTTACGAGCAGTACTTC
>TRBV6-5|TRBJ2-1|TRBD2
CASTYEGGGANEQFF
TGTGCCAGCACCTACGAGGGCGGGGGGGCCAATGAGCAGTTCTTC
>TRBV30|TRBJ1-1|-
CAWSVMRVLRTEAFF
TGTGCCTGGAGTGTAATGAGGGTGTTAAGGACTGAAGCTTTCTTT
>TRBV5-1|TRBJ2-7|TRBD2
CASSFGTSGRTTFYEQYF
TGCGCCAGCAGCTTCGGGACTAGCGGGCGAACCACTTTCTACGAGCAGTACTTC
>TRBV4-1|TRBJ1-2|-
CASSQVAGAPVYGYTF
TGCGCCAGCAGCCAAGTAGCGGGGGCGCCGGTCTATGGCTACACCTTC
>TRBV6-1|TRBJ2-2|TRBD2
CASSGLAGGDTGELFF
TGTGCCAGCAGTGGACTAGCGGGGGGAGACACCGGGGAGCTGTTTTTT
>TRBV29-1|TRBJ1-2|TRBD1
CSVNRGGNYGYTF
TGCAGCGTGAACAGGGGTGGGAACTATGGCTACACCTTC
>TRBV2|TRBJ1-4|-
CASRRRQGPSTNEKLFF
TGTGCCAGCAGACGCAGGCAGGGGCCCTCAACTAATGAAAAACTGTTTTTT
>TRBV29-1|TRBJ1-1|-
CSTTQGGDTEAFF
TGCAGCACTACTCAGGGAGGTGACACTGAAGCTTTCTTT
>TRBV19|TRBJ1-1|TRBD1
CASSSWTGEAFF
TGTGCCAGTAGTTCCTGGACAGGAGAAGCTTTCTTT
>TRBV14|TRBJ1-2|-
CASSQEAYGYTF
TGTGCCAGCAGCCAAGAAGCATATGGCTACACCTTC
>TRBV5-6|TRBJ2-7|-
CASSLVSATGAYEQYF
TGTGCCAGCAGCTTGGTCAGCGCGACAGGAGCCTACGAGCAGTACTTC